The source of this TCR beta chain is a study of shared clonotypes between healthy human individuals. General observations from the study: Sampling involved blood alone; tissue repertoires likely differ. Clonotypes not shared had lower generation probabilities than those common to all four donors.

From CD4+ cells came CD45RA+ naive and CD45RA-negative memory subsets. As to this clone: Its cognate antigen is unknown.

An approximately 200 ng quantity of DNA, some 30,000 T cell genomes, went into the sorted-subset replicate PCRs. TCRdb's table, derived via immunoSEQ multiplex PCR, lists solely in-frame clones and lacks some. The table has 2 million to 3 million clones, approximately 93% seen once. In germline, CDR1 is SGHRS, CDR2 YFSETQ. This CDR3 is built from 14 residues. The V gene end was trimmed by 3 bases and the J gene end by 8 bases; junction bases not matched to a gene: 2. The chain is built from TRBV5-1 and TRBJ2-1, with TRBD2 matching over 13 bases. The source material was naive CD4+ T cells from PBMCs. Sample subset: CD45RA+ positively selected. This TCR derives from a man younger than 30 in good health. Some clones in this sample may be carry-over from other donors' samples. The CDR3 region is CASSWTSGSYEQFF. CDR3 DNA sequence: TGCGCCAGCAGCTGGACTAGCGGGAGTTATGAGCAGTTCTTC.